The T cell receptor (beta chain) described here comes from a study of regulatory and conventional T cells in RAG deficiency. The CDR3 spans 14 residues. CDR1 is SGHTA and CDR2 is FQGTGA in the germline V gene. Trimming took 2 bases from V and 2 from J; bases not matched to a gene: 1. Study-level results: Omenn syndrome and CID/AS patients had about 100-fold fewer unique Treg TCR beta sequences, versus roughly 10-fold elsewhere. Shorter CDR3s in all patient subsets; >75% Treg-Tconv overlap in Omenn. Control T-cell subsets had markedly higher Shannon entropy and lower Simpson indices than RAG-deficient patients.

TCRdb's copy holds only in-frame clones and misses some; the assay was immunoSEQ multiplex PCR. Among around 31,000 clones listed, around 89% were seen once. Note on this clone: Its specificity is unknown.

These data are also associated with another study on regulatory T cells. From that paper: Amplification used 52 TRBV primers and 13 TRBJ primers. Skewed V and J usage and few unique V-J pairs marked patient repertoires, most in Tregs.

The sample comprised CD8+ T cells sorted from blood. This TCR derives from a human donor in good health. The chain joins TRBV7-3 to TRBJ1-1; 8 bases line up with TRBD1. CDR3 nucleotides: TGTGCCAGCAGCTTAGGACAGGGTAACACTGAAGCTTTCTTT. Translation: CASSLGQGNTEAFF. Complete variable domain (other parts from reference TRBV7-3 and TRBJ1-1): GAGVSQTPSNKVTEKGKYVELRCDPISGHTALYWYRQSLGQGPEFLIYFQGTGAADDSGLPNDRFFAVRPEGSVSTLKIQRTERGDSAVYLCASSLGQGNTEAFFGQGTRLTVV.